A selection of T cell receptor beta chains follows, all from one sample in a study of blood T cell repertoires in COVID-19. Produced via immunoSEQ multiplex PCR; TCRdb's table is partial and in-frame only. Of around 160,000 clones in the sample, 70% to 90% are singletons; the top ten hold 0.99%. The sample comprised peripheral blood. All receptors derive from a man younger than 30 with acute or convalescent COVID-19. Both conserved end residues are part of each CDR3. A D gene is named only where the DNA matches it firmly. Clone sizes are given selectively: once, few, many, or a class where the clone is expanded.

j_call: TRBJ1-6
v_call: TRBV6-5
clone_size: -
d_call: -
cdr3_aa: CASSYSGQPSNSPLHF
cdr3_nt: TGTGCCAGCAGTTACTCGGGGCAGCCCAGTAATTCACCCCTCCACTTT

j_call: TRBJ2-5
v_call: TRBV14
clone_size: -
d_call: TRBD2
cdr3_aa: CASSQDGRVQETQYF
cdr3_nt: TGTGCCAGCAGCCAAGATGGGAGGGTTCAAGAGACCCAGTACTTC

j_call: TRBJ2-3
v_call: TRBV10-2
clone_size: -
d_call: TRBD2
cdr3_aa: CASSLGLSTNGDTQYF
cdr3_nt: TGCGCCAGCAGTCTGGGACTATCTACAAACGGAGATACGCAGTATTTT

j_call: TRBJ2-2
v_call: TRBV19
clone_size: -
d_call: TRBD2
cdr3_aa: CASSIGGGRDGELFF
cdr3_nt: TGTGCCAGTAGTATAGGGGGGGGACGCGACGGGGAGCTGTTTTTT

j_call: TRBJ2-5
v_call: TRBV7-9
clone_size: -
d_call: TRBD2
cdr3_aa: CASSLVGVAGGQETQYF
cdr3_nt: TGTGCCAGCAGCTTAGTTGGAGTAGCGGGGGGCCAAGAGACCCAGTACTTC

j_call: TRBJ2-7
v_call: TRBV6-2/TRBV6-3
clone_size: -
d_call: -
cdr3_aa: CASSTGNPYEQYF
cdr3_nt: TGTGCCAGCAGTACAGGGAACCCCTACGAGCAGTACTTC

j_call: TRBJ1-6
v_call: TRBV6-5
clone_size: -
d_call: TRBD1
cdr3_aa: CASSSGGQAYNSPLHF
cdr3_nt: TGTGCCAGCAGTTCGGGGGGACAGGCATATAATTCACCCCTCCACTTT

j_call: TRBJ1-1
v_call: TRBV19
clone_size: -
d_call: -
cdr3_aa: CASRYDRANTEAFF
cdr3_nt: TGTGCCAGTAGGTATGACAGAGCGAACACTGAAGCTTTCTTT

j_call: TRBJ1-2
v_call: TRBV12-3/TRBV12-4
clone_size: -
d_call: -
cdr3_aa: CASTRLRYYGYTF
cdr3_nt: TGTGCCAGCACCCGTCTCAGATACTATGGCTACACCTTC

j_call: TRBJ1-1
v_call: TRBV7-9
clone_size: -
d_call: -
cdr3_aa: CASSSVVSGTEAFF
cdr3_nt: TGTGCCAGCAGTTCAGTGGTGTCAGGCACTGAAGCTTTCTTT

j_call: TRBJ1-5
v_call: TRBV4-2
clone_size: -
d_call: -
cdr3_aa: CASSQDRGQPQHF
cdr3_nt: TGTGCCAGCAGCCAAGATAGGGGTCAGCCCCAGCATTTT

j_call: TRBJ2-3
v_call: TRBV14
clone_size: few
d_call: TRBD2
cdr3_aa: CASSQVQAGGPTDTQYF
cdr3_nt: TGTGCCAGCAGCCAAGTTCAAGCGGGGGGGCCCACAGATACGCAGTATTTT

j_call: TRBJ1-3
v_call: TRBV6-6
clone_size: once
d_call: -
cdr3_aa: CASSYSGRSGNTIYF
cdr3_nt: TGTGCCAGCAGTTACTCGGGGAGATCTGGAAACACCATATATTTT

j_call: TRBJ2-2
v_call: TRBV6-6
clone_size: -
d_call: -
cdr3_aa: CASSIWGESGELFF
cdr3_nt: TGTGCCAGCAGTATCTGGGGGGAGTCCGGGGAGCTGTTTTTT

j_call: TRBJ2-2
v_call: TRBV19
clone_size: few
d_call: TRBD1
cdr3_aa: CASSPGQITGELFF
cdr3_nt: TGTGCCAGTAGCCCGGGACAGATCACCGGGGAGCTGTTTTTT

j_call: TRBJ2-1
v_call: TRBV28
clone_size: -
d_call: -
cdr3_aa: CASITWAAGTPHNEQFF
cdr3_nt: TGTGCCAGCATCACCTGGGCGGCGGGGACTCCCCACAATGAGCAGTTCTTC

j_call: TRBJ1-1
v_call: TRBV5-3
clone_size: -
d_call: -
cdr3_aa: CARSPLKRQLNTEAFF
cdr3_nt: TGTGCCAGAAGCCCATTAAAACGACAGCTGAACACTGAAGCTTTCTTT

j_call: TRBJ1-1
v_call: TRBV30
clone_size: -
d_call: -
cdr3_aa: CAWSVLRGPTEAFF
cdr3_nt: TGTGCCTGGAGTGTACTTAGGGGCCCCACTGAAGCTTTCTTT

j_call: TRBJ1-2
v_call: TRBV2
clone_size: -
d_call: TRBD1
cdr3_aa: CASRDRGLNYGYTF
cdr3_nt: TGTGCCAGCAGAGACAGGGGGCTTAACTATGGCTACACCTTC

j_call: TRBJ1-2
v_call: TRBV5-5
clone_size: -
d_call: TRBD1
cdr3_aa: CASSPGTGGAYGYTF
cdr3_nt: TGTGCCAGCAGCCCCGGGACAGGGGGCGCCTATGGCTACACCTTC

j_call: TRBJ2-5
v_call: TRBV7-2
clone_size: -
d_call: TRBD2
cdr3_aa: CASSLAGGGDVWTQYF
cdr3_nt: TGTGCCAGCAGCTTAGCGGGCGGGGGGGACGTTTGGACCCAGTACTTC

j_call: TRBJ2-7
v_call: TRBV5-1
clone_size: -
d_call: -
cdr3_aa: CASSLLTGTYEQYF
cdr3_nt: TGCGCCAGCAGCCTTCTTACAGGCACCTACGAGCAGTACTTC

j_call: TRBJ2-4
v_call: TRBV6-6
clone_size: -
d_call: TRBD1
cdr3_aa: CASSFSQGAKNIQYF
cdr3_nt: TGTGCCAGCAGTTTCTCACAGGGGGCCAAAAACATTCAGTACTTC

j_call: TRBJ2-4
v_call: TRBV3-1/TRBV3-2
clone_size: -
d_call: TRBD2
cdr3_aa: CASSHSSGGPIAKNIQYF
cdr3_nt: TGTGCCAGCAGCCACTCTAGCGGGGGCCCTATAGCCAAAAACATTCAGTACTTC

j_call: TRBJ1-1
v_call: TRBV25-1
clone_size: -
d_call: -
cdr3_aa: CASKTAPNTEAFF
cdr3_nt: TGTGCCAGCAAGACAGCCCCGAACACTGAAGCTTTCTTT

j_call: TRBJ1-2
v_call: TRBV5-1
clone_size: -
d_call: TRBD1
cdr3_aa: CASSLGQGARQDGYTF
cdr3_nt: TGCGCCAGCAGCTTGGGACAGGGGGCTCGTCAGGATGGCTACACCTTC

j_call: TRBJ1-6
v_call: TRBV30
clone_size: -
d_call: -
cdr3_aa: CAWSSATYQASYNSPLHF
cdr3_nt: TGTGCCTGGAGTTCCGCTACCTACCAAGCCTCCTATAATTCACCCCTCCACTTT

j_call: TRBJ1-2
v_call: TRBV19
clone_size: -
d_call: -
cdr3_aa: CASSQGRGYTF
cdr3_nt: TGTGCCAGTAGTCAGGGAAGGGGCTACACCTTC

j_call: TRBJ1-3
v_call: TRBV3-1/TRBV3-2
clone_size: -
d_call: -
cdr3_aa: CASSQAYGRAKSGNTIYF
cdr3_nt: TGTGCCAGCAGCCAAGCGTACGGCAGGGCTAAGTCTGGAAACACCATATATTTT

j_call: TRBJ2-5
v_call: TRBV30
clone_size: -
d_call: -
cdr3_aa: CAWSVHSGETQYF
cdr3_nt: TGTGCCTGGAGTGTACATTCGGGGGAGACCCAGTACTTC

j_call: TRBJ1-2
v_call: TRBV30
clone_size: once
d_call: -
cdr3_aa: CASTTTASGYTF
cdr3_nt: TGTGCCTCGACTACCACAGCTAGCGGCTACACCTTC

j_call: TRBJ2-2
v_call: TRBV30
clone_size: -
d_call: TRBD1
cdr3_aa: CAWRQGANTGELFF
cdr3_nt: TGTGCCTGGAGACAGGGGGCTAACACCGGGGAGCTGTTTTTT

j_call: TRBJ2-5
v_call: TRBV3-1/TRBV3-2
clone_size: -
d_call: -
cdr3_aa: CASSSGEGETQYF
cdr3_nt: TGTGCCAGCAGCTCAGGGGAGGGAGAGACCCAGTACTTC

j_call: TRBJ2-2
v_call: TRBV4-1
clone_size: -
d_call: -
cdr3_aa: CASSLETGTLNTGELFF
cdr3_nt: TGCGCCAGCAGCCTAGAAACCGGGACACTGAACACCGGGGAGCTGTTTTTT

j_call: TRBJ1-4
v_call: TRBV7-9
clone_size: -
d_call: -
cdr3_aa: CASSATGGPGANEKLFF
cdr3_nt: TGTGCCAGCAGCGCCACGGGGGGCCCCGGGGCTAATGAAAAACTGTTTTTT